This T cell receptor (beta chain) was profiled in a study of CD8 T cells in Susac syndrome. With random hexamers, reverse transcription was performed on 0.5 to 1 ug of RNA. Amplification of TCR beta CDR3 by immunoSEQ multiplex PCR spanned 54 Vbeta and 13 Jbeta. TCRdb passed the immunoSEQ multiplex PCR reads through MiXCR, listing each CDR3 protein once. The sample holds around 56,000 distinct CDR3 sequences, about 92% seen once. CD8+ and CD4+ T cells circulating in blood were sequenced for TCR beta. Healthy donors matched for age and sex were used as controls. FACS enriched CD8+ TEMRA cells, while bulk CD8+ and CD4+ were negatively isolated. The V gene's germline CDR1 is SGHVT and CDR2 SQSDAQ. This CDR3 region has 13 residues. V gave up 5 bases and J gave up 2 bases, with 8 bases separating them.

This clonotype was obtained from a human donor in good health. What was sequenced was CD8+ T cells from PBMCs. V usage is TRBV7-4 and J usage is TRBJ2-3; possibly TRBD1 for D (5 bases). The CDR3 loop reads CASSEDNTDTQYF. DNA of the CDR3: TGTGCCAGCAGCGAGGACAACACAGATACGCAGTATTTT.